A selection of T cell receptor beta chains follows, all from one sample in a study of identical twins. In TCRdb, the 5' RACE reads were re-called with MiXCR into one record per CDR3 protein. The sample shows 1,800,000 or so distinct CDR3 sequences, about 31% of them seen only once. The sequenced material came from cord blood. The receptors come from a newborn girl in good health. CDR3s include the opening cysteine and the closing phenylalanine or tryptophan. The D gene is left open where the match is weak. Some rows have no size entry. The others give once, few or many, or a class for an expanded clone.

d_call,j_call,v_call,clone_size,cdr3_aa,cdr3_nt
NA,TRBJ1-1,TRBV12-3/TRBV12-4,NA,CASSPSGTFGRKEAFF,TGTGCCAGCAGTCCCTCAGGGACATTCGGGCGAAAGGAAGCTTTCTTT
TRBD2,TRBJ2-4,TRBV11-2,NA,CASSLVTGGGTKNIQYF,TGTGCCAGCAGCTTAGTCACGGGAGGGGGAACCAAAAACATTCAGTACTTC
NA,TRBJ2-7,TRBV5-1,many,CASSLVTGNEQYF,TGCGCCAGCAGCTTGGTTACAGGAAACGAGCAGTACTTC
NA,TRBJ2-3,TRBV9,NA,CASSVIGPPDTQYF,TGTGCCAGCAGCGTAATTGGACCACCAGATACGCAGTATTTT
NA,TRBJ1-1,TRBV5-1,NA,CASSLGDLGAFF,TGCGCCAGCAGCTTGGGGGATTTGGGAGCTTTCTTT
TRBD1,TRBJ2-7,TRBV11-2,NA,CASSFQGQFYEQYF,TGTGCCAGCAGCTTTCAGGGACAGTTCTACGAGCAGTACTTC
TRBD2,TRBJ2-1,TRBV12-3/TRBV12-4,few,CASSPHRSAGGSYNEQFF,TGTGCCAGCAGTCCCCACCGATCAGCGGGGGGCTCCTACAATGAGCAGTTCTTC
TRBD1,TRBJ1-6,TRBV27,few,CAGTVYNSPLHF,TGTGCCGGGACAGTCTATAATTCACCCCTCCACTTT
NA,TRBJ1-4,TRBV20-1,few,CSARGAATNEKLFF,TGCAGTGCTAGAGGGGCAGCAACTAATGAAAAACTGTTTTTT
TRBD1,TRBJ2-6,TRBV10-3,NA,CAIRDVDRGNSGANVLTF,TGTGCCATCAGAGACGTGGACAGGGGGAACTCTGGGGCCAACGTCCTGACTTTC
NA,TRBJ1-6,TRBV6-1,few,CASSAMTLRYSPLHF,TGTGCCAGCAGTGCCATGACATTACGGTATTCACCCCTCCACTTT
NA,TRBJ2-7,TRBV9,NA,CASSVSGHYNEQYF,TGTGCCAGCAGCGTATCGGGACACTACAATGAGCAGTACTTC
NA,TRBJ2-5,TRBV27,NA,CASSFSGAGVKETQYF,TGTGCCAGCAGTTTCTCCGGGGCAGGCGTAAAAGAGACCCAGTACTTC
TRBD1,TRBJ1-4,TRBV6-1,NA,CASHRGEKLFF,TGTGCCTCCCACAGGGGGGAAAAACTGTTTTTT
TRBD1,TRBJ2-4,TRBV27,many,CASSPDRVAKNIQYF,TGTGCCAGCAGTCCGGACAGGGTAGCCAAAAACATTCAGTACTTC
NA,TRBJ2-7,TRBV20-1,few,CSARGGEEGPYEQYF,TGCAGTGCTAGAGGAGGGGAGGAAGGTCCCTACGAGCAGTACTTC
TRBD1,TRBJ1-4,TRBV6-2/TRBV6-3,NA,CASSYAGQVEEKLFF,TGTGCCAGCAGTTACGCGGGACAGGTGGAGGAAAAACTGTTTTTT
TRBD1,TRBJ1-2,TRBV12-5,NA,CASAIDRDYGYTF,TGTGCTAGTGCCATTGACAGGGACTATGGCTACACCTTC
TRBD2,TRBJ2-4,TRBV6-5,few,CASSYVSGVRRAGKNIQYF,TGTGCCAGCAGTTACGTATCGGGAGTTCGGCGAGCGGGGAAAAACATTCAGTACTTC
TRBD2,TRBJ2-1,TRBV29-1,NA,CSVGSRLADYNEQFF,TGCAGCGTTGGGTCTCGACTAGCGGACTACAATGAGCAGTTCTTC
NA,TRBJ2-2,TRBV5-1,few,CASSLWEVGDTGELFF,TGCGCCAGCAGCTTGTGGGAGGTCGGGGACACCGGGGAGCTGTTTTTT
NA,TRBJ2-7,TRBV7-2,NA,CASSSPDPGHEQYF,TGTGCCAGCAGCTCCCCCGACCCTGGACACGAGCAGTACTTC
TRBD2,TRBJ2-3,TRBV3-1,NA,CASSLLAGSRDTQYF,TGTGCCAGCAGTTTACTAGCGGGGTCGCGAGATACGCAGTATTTT
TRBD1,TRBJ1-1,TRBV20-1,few,CSARRQGSRAFF,TGCAGTGCTAGAAGACAGGGCTCTCGAGCTTTCTTT
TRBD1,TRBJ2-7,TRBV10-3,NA,CATGTGEHYEQYF,TGTGCCACCGGGACAGGTGAACACTACGAGCAGTACTTC
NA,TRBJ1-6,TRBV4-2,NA,CASSQTGTINSPLHF,TGTGCCAGCAGCCAGACCGGGACAATCAATTCACCCCTCCACTTT
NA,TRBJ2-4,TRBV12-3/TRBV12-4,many,CASSLQQLAKNIQYF,TGTGCCAGCAGTTTACAGCAACTAGCCAAAAACATTCAGTACTTC
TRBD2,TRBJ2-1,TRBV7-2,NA,CASSLALLGLAYNEQFF,TGTGCCAGCAGCTTAGCGTTGTTAGGACTAGCTTACAATGAGCAGTTCTTC
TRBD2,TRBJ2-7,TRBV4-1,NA,CASSQGVGLAAYEQYF,TGCGCCAGCAGCCAAGGAGTGGGACTAGCGGCCTACGAGCAGTACTTC